This TCR beta chain comes out of a study of blood T cells in healthy people across ages. Findings and limits, study-wide: The recorded TCR beta diversity per million T cells decreased in a roughly linear manner with age. PBMCs were not sorted, which prevented a conclusive comparison of naive versus antigen-experienced cells. Changes in expanded clonotypes were possibly confounded, as the CMV status of donors was unknown.

The J segment lost 3 bases and the V segment lost 2 bases, leaving 1 base of the junction unmatched. Per germline, CDR1 KGHSH and CDR2 LQKENI. The CDR3 runs 14 residues. Regarding this clonotype: The antigen is undetermined.

Primed by a sample-barcoded 5' primer and a J-beta primer mix, a second PCR proceeded for about 7 to 12 cycles. Tags on each cDNA molecule came from a template-switch adaptor with 12 random nucleotides. TCRdb re-analysed the 5' RACE reads in MiXCR, keeping a single row per CDR3 protein. This sample has 1.5 million to 2 million distinct CDR3 sequences, with 28% found just once. Source material: blood. This sequence was found in a woman aged 25 to 45 in good health. The V and J genes are TRBV18 and TRBJ2-7; 10 bases line up with TRBD2. The CDR3 DNA is TGTGCCAGCTCACCAATAGCGGGAGGCTACGAGCAGTACTTC. Its translation is CASSPIAGGYEQYF.